A single sample is the source of the 20 T cell receptor beta chains below, sequenced in a study of Graves' ophthalmopathy and Graves' hyperthyroidism. Scientists amplified the TCR beta CDR3 regions from RNA transcripts. Investigators did first-round RT-PCR with HTBI primers, then second-round multiplex PCR. Each CDR3 protein is one row after TCRdb ran MiXCR on the multiplex PCR reads. The sample includes 210,000 or so distinct CDR3 sequences, approximately 29% of them seen just once. What was sequenced was peripheral blood. These receptors were collected from a man in his fifties or sixties with Graves' ophthalmopathy.

The V gene is TRBV15, the J gene TRBJ2-5, with TRBD2 matching over 9 bases. This CDR3 region has 14 residues. Germline CDR1 reads LNHNV; CDR2 reads YYDKDF (reference sequence). The J segment lost 4 bases and the V segment lost 6 bases, leaving 6 bases of the junction unmatched. CDR3 amino acids: CATRWAGGGETQYF. CDR3 sequence (DNA): TGTGCCACCAGGTGGGCGGGAGGGGGAGAGACCCAGTACTTC.

This clonotype was seen many times. The V call is TRBV11-2, the J call TRBJ2-7; D is ambiguous. The CDR3 covers 14 residues. CDR1 is SGHAT, CDR2 FQNNGV, per germline. V shed 5 bases and J shed 1 base, with 12 bases lying between them. CDR3 bases: TGTGCCAGCAGCCATCCGCAACTATCCTACGAGCAGTACTTC. Protein: CASSHPQLSYEQYF. Using reference TRBV11-2 and TRBJ2-7 for the parts outside the CDR3, the full variable domain is EAGVAQSPRYKIIEKRQSVAFWCNPISGHATLYWYQQILGQGPKLLIQFQNNGVVDDSQLPKDRFSAERLKGVDSTLKIQPAKLEDSAVYLCASSHPQLSYEQYFGPGTRLTVT.

The chain employs TRBV5-1 and TRBJ1-3, with no clear D. This CDR3 contains 15 residues. Looked up from germline, CDR1 is SGHRS and CDR2 is YFSETQ. The germline V and J ends were trimmed by 4 bases and 0 bases, with 11 bases remaining between them. The CDR3 loop is CASSRGEGSGNTIYF. The CDR3 DNA follows: TGCGCCAGCAGCCGTGGGGAGGGCTCTGGAAACACCATATATTTT.

V usage is TRBV6-2 or TRBV6-3 and J usage is TRBJ1-1; D may be TRBD1 (6 bases). The CDR3 has 19 residues. Germline V gene lookup returns CDR1 MNHEY and CDR2 SVGEGT. The V and J ends lost 6 bases and 4 bases respectively, with 30 bases between them. CDR3 bases: TGTGCCAGCAGGCCGACAAACAGGGATTTAGTCTCTAACGGCACTGAAGCTTTCTTT. Encoded protein: CASRPTNRDLVSNGTEAFF.

This clonotype was recorded at least ten times. CDR3 bases: TGTGCCTGGAGTGTAAGGCAGGTAACTCGGATGAACACTGAAGCTTTCTTT. Translation: CAWSVRQVTRMNTEAFF. The genes are TRBV30 and TRBJ1-1; D uncertain. Germline V gives CDR1 GTSNPN, CDR2 SVGIG (reference sequence). V lost 0 bases, J lost 0 bases, and 17 bases lay in between. The CDR3 runs to 17 residues.

This clonotype has a count of ten or more. This chain joins TRBV19 and TRBJ1-5; tentative D call: TRBD1 (5 bases). CDR1 LNHDA and CDR2 SQIVND come from the germline V gene (reference sequence). V lost 7 bases, J lost 3 bases, and 13 bases lay in between. The CDR3 covers 14 residues. The CDR3 bases are TGTGCCAGTAAGGAGGCAGGGAACAATCAGCCCCAGCATTTT. Its protein is CASKEAGNNQPQHF.

This clonotype was found a few times. This sequence joins TRBV28 and TRBJ2-7, with D possibly TRBD2 on 5 matching bases. The V gene's germline CDR1 is MDHEN and CDR2 SYDVKM. V was trimmed by 7 bases and J by 0 bases, leaving 16 bases between them. This CDR3 comprises 15 residues. In nucleotides, the CDR3 is TGTGCCAGCATCAGGCGGGCAGGTAACTCCTACGAGCAGTACTTC. It codes for CASIRRAGNSYEQYF. Combining the CDR3 with reference TRBV28 and TRBJ2-7 gives the whole variable domain DVKVTQSSRYLVKRTGEKVFLECVQDMDHENMFWYRQDPGLGLRLIYFSYDVKMKEKGDIPEGYSVSREKKERFSLILESASTNQTSMYLCASIRRAGNSYEQYFGPGTRLTVT.

The chain employs TRBV12-3 or TRBV12-4 and TRBJ2-5, with TRBD1 matching 10 bases. Germline trimming cut 5 bases from V and 8 bases from J; bases unmatched to any gene: 8. The CDR3 has 14 amino acids. As DNA, the CDR3 is TGTGCCAGCAGTACCGGGACAGGGGAAAACACCCAGTACTTC. It yields the protein CASSTGTGENTQYF.

This clonotype was observed at least ten times. The chain combines TRBV11-1 with TRBJ2-5; 7 bases map to TRBD1. CDR3 length: 15 residues. Germline V gene sequence: CDR1 SGHAT, CDR2 FQDESV (reference sequence). V lost 5 bases to trimming and J lost 3 bases; unmatched junction nucleotides: 9. The CDR3 is CASSIRQGTKETQYF. In DNA form, the CDR3 reads TGTGCCAGCAGCATCCGACAGGGAACCAAAGAGACCCAGTACTTC.

This clonotype was counted many times. V is TRBV28 and J is TRBJ2-2, with TRBD1 as a possible D gene (6 bases). The CDR3 covers 13 residues. Germline V lookup: CDR1 MDHEN, CDR2 SYDVKM. Trimming cost V 8 bases and J 9 bases, with 16 bases left between them. The CDR3 reads CASEGQSSRELFF. CDR3 in DNA: TGTGCCAGCGAAGGACAGAGTTCCCGGGAGCTGTTTTTT.

The table lists this clonotype with many counts. The chain employs TRBV29-1 and TRBJ2-7; 8 nucleotides agree with TRBD2. CDR3 length: 12 residues. Trimming at V came to 6 bases and at J to 5 bases, leaving 6 bases not matched to a gene. The germline CDR1 and CDR2 sequences are SQVTM and ANQGSEA. The CDR3 coding sequence is TGCAGCGTGGTCCTTAGCGGGAACGAGCAGTACTTC. Encoded protein: CSVVLSGNEQYF.

The chain carries TRBV6-1 and TRBJ1-5; D ambiguous. CDR1 is MNHNS, CDR2 SASEGT, per germline. The CDR3 is made up of 14 amino acids. V lost 5 bases and J 3 bases, leaving 11 bases between the germline ends. The CDR3 loop reads CASSPRRANQPQHF. CDR3 nucleotides: TGTGCCAGCAGTCCACGCCGGGCCAATCAGCCCCAGCATTTT.

This clonotype has at least ten counts. The rearrangement links TRBV27 to TRBJ2-5, with no clear D. V lost 2 bases to trimming and J lost 3 bases, with 7 bases between them. CDR1 MNHEY and CDR2 SMNVEV come from the germline V gene (reference sequence). The CDR3 is 13 amino acids. CDR3 bases: TGTGCCAGCAGTTTAAGTGGGGAAGAGACCCAGTACTTC. It translates to CASSLSGEETQYF.

DNA for the CDR3: TGTGCCAGCAAGGACAGGTTCGGATCCTACGAGCAGTACTTC. It translates to CASKDRFGSYEQYF. The chain recombines TRBV2 with TRBJ2-7; TRBD1 matches at 7 bases. V lost 7 bases, J lost 1 base, and 7 bases stayed unmatched. Per the germline V gene, CDR1 is SNHLY and CDR2 is FYNNEI. This CDR3 has 14 residues. Filled out from reference TRBV2 and TRBJ2-7, the complete variable domain reads EPEVTQTPSHQVTQMGQEVILRCVPISNHLYFYWYRQILGQKVEFLVSFYNNEISEKSEIFDDQFSVERPDGSNFTLKIRSTKLEDSAMYFCASKDRFGSYEQYFGPGTRLTVT.

This clonotype has a count of ten or more. The chain joins TRBV12-3 or TRBV12-4 to TRBJ2-5; D is possibly TRBD1 (5 bases). The CDR3 has 15 amino acids. V dropped 7 bases and J dropped 4 bases, with 19 bases sitting between them. CDR3: CASIRTGLSGETQYF. CDR3 nucleotide sequence: TGTGCCAGCATCCGCACAGGATTGTCTGGAGAGACCCAGTACTTC.

The table lists this clonotype with a few counts. This chain connects TRBV12-3 or TRBV12-4 to TRBJ1-1; D remains unclear. The CDR3 has 11 amino acids. V was pared by 5 bases and J by 7 bases, with 8 bases between. CDR3 nucleotides: TGTGCCAGCAGTCCCTGGAATGAAGCTTTCTTT. Its protein product is CASSPWNEAFF.

This clonotype was counted ten times or more. The chain combines TRBV5-1 with TRBJ2-5; D is unclear. The germline V and J ends were trimmed by 2 bases and 3 bases, with 5 bases remaining between them. Germline CDR1 is SGHRS and CDR2 is YFSETQ. The CDR3 extends over 12 amino acids. The CDR3 region is CASSLDKETQYF. The CDR3 DNA is TGCGCCAGCAGCTTAGACAAAGAGACCCAGTACTTC. Based on the CDR3 plus reference TRBV5-1 and TRBJ2-5, the full variable domain is KAGVTQTPRYLIKTRGQQVTLSCSPISGHRSVSWYQQTPGQGLQFLFEYFSETQRNKGNFPGRFSGRQFSNSRSEMNVSTLELGDSALYLCASSLDKETQYFGPGTRLLVL.

Points on this clonotype: The final CDR3 position lacks the conserved phenylalanine or tryptophan, pointing to a likely read error. V and J are TRBV12-3 or TRBV12-4 and TRBJ2-5, with TRBD2 matching over 11 bases. This CDR3 spans 14 amino acids. V lost 6 bases and J lost 4; bases outside the gene matches: 4. The CDR3 here is CASRGGLAGETQYL. CDR3 DNA: TGTGCCAGCAGAGGTGGACTAGCGGGAGAGACCCAGTACCTC.

The rearrangement uses TRBV28 and TRBJ2-7, with TRBD2 identical over 8 bases. The ends lost 6 bases at V and 0 bases at J; junction bases unmatched: 4. The CDR3 sequence is 14 residues long. The germline CDR1 and CDR2 sequences are MDHEN and SYDVKM. CDR3 amino acids: CASSKSGSSYEQYF. CDR3 bases: TGTGCCAGCAGCAAGAGCGGGAGCTCCTACGAGCAGTACTTC.

This clonotype has just a few counts. This sequence joins TRBV7-2 and TRBJ1-1; D possibly corresponds to TRBD1 (5 bases). Germline CDR1 is SGHTA and CDR2 is FQGNSA. The germline V and J ends were trimmed by 6 bases and 4 bases, with 12 bases remaining between them. The CDR3 loop spans 13 amino acids. CDR3 loop: CASSSFQGTEAFF. The DNA for the CDR3 is TGTGCCAGCAGTTCCTTTCAGGGCACTGAAGCTTTCTTT. Combining the CDR3 with reference TRBV7-2 and TRBJ1-1 gives the whole variable domain GAGVSQSPSNKVTEKGKDVELRCDPISGHTALYWYRQSLGQGLEFLIYFQGNSAPDKSGLPSDRFSAERTGGSVSTLTIQRTQQEDSAVYLCASSSFQGTEAFFGQGTRLTVV.